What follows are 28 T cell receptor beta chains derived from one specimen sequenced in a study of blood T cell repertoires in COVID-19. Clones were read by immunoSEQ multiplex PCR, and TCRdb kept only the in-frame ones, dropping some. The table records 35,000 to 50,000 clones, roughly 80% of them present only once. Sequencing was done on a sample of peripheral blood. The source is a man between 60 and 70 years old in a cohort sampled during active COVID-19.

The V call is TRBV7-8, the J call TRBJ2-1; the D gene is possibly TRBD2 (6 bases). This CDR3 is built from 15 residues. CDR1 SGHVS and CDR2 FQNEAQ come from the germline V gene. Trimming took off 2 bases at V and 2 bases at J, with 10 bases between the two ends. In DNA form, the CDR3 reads TGTGCCAGCAGCTTACTAGCGAACGCCTACAATGAGCAGTTCTTC. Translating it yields CASSLLANAYNEQFF.

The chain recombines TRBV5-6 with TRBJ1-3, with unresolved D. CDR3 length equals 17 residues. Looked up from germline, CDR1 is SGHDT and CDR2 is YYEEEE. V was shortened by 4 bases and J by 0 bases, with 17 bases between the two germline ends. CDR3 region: CASSRRPGYYSGNTIYF. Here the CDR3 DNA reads TGTGCCAGCAGCCGACGACCGGGATACTACTCTGGAAACACCATATATTTT.

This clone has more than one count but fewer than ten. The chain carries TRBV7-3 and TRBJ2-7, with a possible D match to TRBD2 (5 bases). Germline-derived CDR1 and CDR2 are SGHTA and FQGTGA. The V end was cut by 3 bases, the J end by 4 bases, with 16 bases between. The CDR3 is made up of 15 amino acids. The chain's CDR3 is CASSFQAGGRYEQYF. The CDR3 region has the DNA TGTGCCAGCAGCTTTCAGGCGGGTGGGCGATACGAGCAGTACTTC.

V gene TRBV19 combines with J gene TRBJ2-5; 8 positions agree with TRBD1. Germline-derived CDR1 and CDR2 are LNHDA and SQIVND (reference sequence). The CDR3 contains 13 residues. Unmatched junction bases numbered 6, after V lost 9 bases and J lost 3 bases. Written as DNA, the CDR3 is TGTGCCAGCCATGGACAGGGTAAAGAGACCCAGTACTTC. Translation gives CASHGQGKETQYF.

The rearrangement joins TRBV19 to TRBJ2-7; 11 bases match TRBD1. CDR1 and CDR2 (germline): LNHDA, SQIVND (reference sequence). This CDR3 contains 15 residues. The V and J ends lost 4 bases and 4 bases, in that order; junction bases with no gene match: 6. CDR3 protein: CASSKTGTGGYEQYF. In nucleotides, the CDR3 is TGTGCCAGTAGTAAGACCGGGACAGGGGGTTACGAGCAGTACTTC. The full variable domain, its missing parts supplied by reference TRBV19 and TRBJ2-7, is DGGITQSPKYLFRKEGQNVTLSCEQNLNHDAMYWYRQDPGQGLRLIYYSQIVNDFQKGDIAEGYSVSREKKESFPLTVTSAQKNPTAFYLCASSKTGTGGYEQYFGPGTRLTVT.

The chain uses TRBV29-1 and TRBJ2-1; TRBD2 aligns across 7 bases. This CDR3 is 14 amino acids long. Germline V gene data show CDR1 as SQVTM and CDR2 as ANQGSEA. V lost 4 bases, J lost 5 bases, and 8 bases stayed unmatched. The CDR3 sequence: CSVVGGSGNNEQFF. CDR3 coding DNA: TGCAGCGTTGTCGGGGGGAGCGGGAACAATGAGCAGTTCTTC.

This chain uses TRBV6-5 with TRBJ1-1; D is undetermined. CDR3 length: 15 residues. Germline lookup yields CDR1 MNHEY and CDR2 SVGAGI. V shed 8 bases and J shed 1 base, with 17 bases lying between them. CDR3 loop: CASSMIGGWNTEAFF. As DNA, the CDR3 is TGTGCCAGCTCCATGATCGGTGGTTGGAACACTGAAGCTTTCTTT.

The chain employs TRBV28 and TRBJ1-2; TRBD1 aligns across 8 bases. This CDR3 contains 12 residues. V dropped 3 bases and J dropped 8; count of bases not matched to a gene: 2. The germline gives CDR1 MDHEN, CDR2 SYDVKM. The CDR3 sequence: CASSFQGAGYTF. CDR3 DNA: TGTGCCAGCAGTTTCCAGGGGGCGGGCTACACCTTC.

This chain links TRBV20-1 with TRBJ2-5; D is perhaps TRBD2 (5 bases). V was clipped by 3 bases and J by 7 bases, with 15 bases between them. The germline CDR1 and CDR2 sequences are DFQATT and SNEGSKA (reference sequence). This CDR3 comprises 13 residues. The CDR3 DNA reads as TGCAGTGCTAGTGCGGCGGGCTGGGGGACCCAGTACTTC. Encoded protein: CSASAAGWGTQYF.

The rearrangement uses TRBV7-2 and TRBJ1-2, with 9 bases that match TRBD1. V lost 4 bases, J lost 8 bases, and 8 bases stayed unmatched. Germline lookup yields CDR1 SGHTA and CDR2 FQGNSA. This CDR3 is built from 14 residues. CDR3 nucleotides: TGTGCCAGCAGCTCGTGGGACAGGGTAGCCGGCTACACCTTC. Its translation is CASSSWDRVAGYTF.

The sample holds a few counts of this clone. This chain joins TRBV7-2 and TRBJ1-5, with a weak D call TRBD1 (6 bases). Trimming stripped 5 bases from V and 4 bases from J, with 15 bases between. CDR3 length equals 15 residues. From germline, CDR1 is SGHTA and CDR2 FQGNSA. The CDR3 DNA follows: TGTGCCAGCAGCCCTCAGGGGCACAGTAATCAGCCCCAGCATTTT. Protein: CASSPQGHSNQPQHF.

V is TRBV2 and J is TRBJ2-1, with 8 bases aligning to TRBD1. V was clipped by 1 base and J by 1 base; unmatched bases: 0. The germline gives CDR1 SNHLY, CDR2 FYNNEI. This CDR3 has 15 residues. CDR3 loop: CASSEGTGSYNEQFF. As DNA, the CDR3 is TGTGCCAGCAGTGAAGGGACAGGGTCCTACAATGAGCAGTTCTTC.

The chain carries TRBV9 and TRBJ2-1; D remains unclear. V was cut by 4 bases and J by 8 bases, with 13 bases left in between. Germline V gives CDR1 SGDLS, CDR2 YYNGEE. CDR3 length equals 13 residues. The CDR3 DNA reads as TGTGCCAGCAGCCCGAGTAACCGAGATGAGCAGTTCTTC. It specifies CASSPSNRDEQFF.

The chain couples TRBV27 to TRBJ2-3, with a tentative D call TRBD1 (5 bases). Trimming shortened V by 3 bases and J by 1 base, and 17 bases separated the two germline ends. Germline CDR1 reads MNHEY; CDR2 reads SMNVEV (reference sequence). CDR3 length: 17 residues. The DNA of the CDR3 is TGTGCCAGCAGTTTGTTAGCTTGGGCAGGGCGCACAGATACGCAGTATTTT. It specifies CASSLLAWAGRTDTQYF.

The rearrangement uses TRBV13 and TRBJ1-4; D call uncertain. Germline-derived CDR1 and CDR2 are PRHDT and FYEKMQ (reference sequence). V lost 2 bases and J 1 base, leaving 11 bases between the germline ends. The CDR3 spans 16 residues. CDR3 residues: CASSLRRLGTNEKLFF. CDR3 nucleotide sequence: TGTGCCAGCAGCTTAAGGAGATTAGGAACTAATGAAAAACTGTTTTTT.

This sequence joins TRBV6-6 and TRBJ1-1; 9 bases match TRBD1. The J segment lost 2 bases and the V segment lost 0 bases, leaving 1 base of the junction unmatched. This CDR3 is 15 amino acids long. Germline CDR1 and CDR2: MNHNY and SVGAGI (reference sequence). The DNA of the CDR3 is TGTGCCAGCAGTTACTCGGGACAGGGAAACACTGAAGCTTTCTTT. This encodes CASSYSGQGNTEAFF.

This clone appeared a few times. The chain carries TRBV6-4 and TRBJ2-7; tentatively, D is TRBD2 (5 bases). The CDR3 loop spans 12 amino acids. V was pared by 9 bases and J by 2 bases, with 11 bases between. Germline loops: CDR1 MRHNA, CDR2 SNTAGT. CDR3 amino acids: CARFSGAYEQYF. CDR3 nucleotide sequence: TGTGCCAGATTTTCCGGGGCCTACGAGCAGTACTTC.

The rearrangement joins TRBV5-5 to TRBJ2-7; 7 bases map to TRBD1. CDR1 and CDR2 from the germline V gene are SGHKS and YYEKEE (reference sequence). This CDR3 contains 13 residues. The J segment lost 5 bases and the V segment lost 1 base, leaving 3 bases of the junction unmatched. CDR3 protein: CASSLNRGDEQYF. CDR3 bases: TGTGCCAGCAGCTTGAACAGGGGCGACGAGCAGTACTTC. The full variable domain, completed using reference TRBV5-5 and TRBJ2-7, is DAGVTQSPTHLIKTRGQQVTLRCSPISGHKSVSWYQQVLGQGPQFIFQYYEKEERGRGNFPDRFSARQFPNYSSELNVNALLLGDSALYLCASSLNRGDEQYFGPGTRLTVT.

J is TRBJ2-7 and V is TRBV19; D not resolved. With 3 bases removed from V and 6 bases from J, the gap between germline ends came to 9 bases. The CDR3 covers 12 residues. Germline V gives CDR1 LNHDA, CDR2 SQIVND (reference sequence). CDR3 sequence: CASSIGYGEQYF. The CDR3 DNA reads TGTGCCAGTAGTATCGGGTATGGCGAGCAGTACTTC.

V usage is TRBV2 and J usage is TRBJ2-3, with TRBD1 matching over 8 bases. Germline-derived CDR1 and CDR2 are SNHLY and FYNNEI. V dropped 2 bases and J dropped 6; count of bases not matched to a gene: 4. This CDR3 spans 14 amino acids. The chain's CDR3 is CASSEWTGTDTQYF. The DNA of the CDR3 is TGTGCCAGCAGTGAATGGACAGGGACCGATACGCAGTATTTT.

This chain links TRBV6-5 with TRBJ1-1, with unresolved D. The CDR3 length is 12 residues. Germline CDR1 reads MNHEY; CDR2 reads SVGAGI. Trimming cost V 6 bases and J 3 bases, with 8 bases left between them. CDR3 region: CASRGRDTEAFF. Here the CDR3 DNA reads TGTGCCAGCAGGGGGAGAGACACTGAAGCTTTCTTT.

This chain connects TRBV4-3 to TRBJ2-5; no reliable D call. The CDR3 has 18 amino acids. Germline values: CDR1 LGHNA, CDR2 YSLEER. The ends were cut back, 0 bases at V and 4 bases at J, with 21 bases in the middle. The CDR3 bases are TGCGCCAGCAGCCAAGATTTGTTCGGTGTATCAAGAGGAGAGACCCAGTACTTC. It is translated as CASSQDLFGVSRGETQYF.

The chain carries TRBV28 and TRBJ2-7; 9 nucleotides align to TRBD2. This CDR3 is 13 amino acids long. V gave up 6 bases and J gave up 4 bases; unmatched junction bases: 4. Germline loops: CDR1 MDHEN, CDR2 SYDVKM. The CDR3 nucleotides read TGTGCCAGCAGCAAGGGACTAGCTTACGAGCAGTACTTC. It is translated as CASSKGLAYEQYF.

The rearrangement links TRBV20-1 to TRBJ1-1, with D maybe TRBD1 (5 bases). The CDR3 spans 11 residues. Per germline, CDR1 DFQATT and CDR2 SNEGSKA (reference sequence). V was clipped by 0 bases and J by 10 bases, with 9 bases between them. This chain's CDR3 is CSARDWGGAFF. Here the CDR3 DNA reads TGCAGTGCTAGAGATTGGGGGGGAGCTTTCTTT.

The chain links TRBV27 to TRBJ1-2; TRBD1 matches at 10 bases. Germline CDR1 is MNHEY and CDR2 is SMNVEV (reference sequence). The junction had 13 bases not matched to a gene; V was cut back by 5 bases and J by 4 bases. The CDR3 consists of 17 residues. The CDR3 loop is CASSTGTGALRAYGYTF. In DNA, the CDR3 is TGTGCCAGCAGTACCGGGACAGGGGCTCTCAGGGCCTATGGCTACACCTTC.

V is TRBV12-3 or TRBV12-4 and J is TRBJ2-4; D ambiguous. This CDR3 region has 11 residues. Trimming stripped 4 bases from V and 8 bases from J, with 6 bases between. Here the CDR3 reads CASSSLDIQYF. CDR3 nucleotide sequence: TGTGCCAGCAGTTCCCTCGACATTCAGTACTTC.

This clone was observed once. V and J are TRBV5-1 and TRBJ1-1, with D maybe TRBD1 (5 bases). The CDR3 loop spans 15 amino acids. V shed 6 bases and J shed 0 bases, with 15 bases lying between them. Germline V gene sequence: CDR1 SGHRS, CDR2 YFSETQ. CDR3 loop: CASTPGRAMNTEAFF. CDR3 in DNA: TGCGCCAGCACCCCAGGGAGGGCGATGAACACTGAAGCTTTCTTT.

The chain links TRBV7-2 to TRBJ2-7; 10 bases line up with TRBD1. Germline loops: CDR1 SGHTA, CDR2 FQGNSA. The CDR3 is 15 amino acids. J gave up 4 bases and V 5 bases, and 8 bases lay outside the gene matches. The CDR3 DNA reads TGTGCCAGCAGCCCGACCGGGACAGGGGTTTACGAGCAGTACTTC. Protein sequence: CASSPTGTGVYEQYF.